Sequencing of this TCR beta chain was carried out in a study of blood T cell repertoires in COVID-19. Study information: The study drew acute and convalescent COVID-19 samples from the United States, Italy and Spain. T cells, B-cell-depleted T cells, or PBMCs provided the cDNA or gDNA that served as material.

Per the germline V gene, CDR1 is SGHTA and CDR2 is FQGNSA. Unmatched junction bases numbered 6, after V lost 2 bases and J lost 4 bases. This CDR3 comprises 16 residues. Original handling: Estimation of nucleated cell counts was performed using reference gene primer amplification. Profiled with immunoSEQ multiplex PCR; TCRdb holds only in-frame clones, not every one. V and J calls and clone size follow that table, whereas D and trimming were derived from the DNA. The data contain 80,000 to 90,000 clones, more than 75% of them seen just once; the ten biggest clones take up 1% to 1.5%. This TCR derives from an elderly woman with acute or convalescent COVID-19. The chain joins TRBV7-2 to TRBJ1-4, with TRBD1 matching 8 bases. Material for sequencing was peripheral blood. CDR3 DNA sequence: TGTGCCAGCAGCTTAAGTTCAGGGGGCGGTAATGAAAAACTGTTTTTT. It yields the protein CASSLSSGGGNEKLFF. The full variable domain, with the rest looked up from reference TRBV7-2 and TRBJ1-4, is GAGVSQSPSNKVTEKGKDVELRCDPISGHTALYWYRQSLGQGLEFLIYFQGNSAPDKSGLPSDRFSAERTGGSVSTLTIQRTQQEDSAVYLCASSLSSGGGNEKLFFGSGTQLSVL.